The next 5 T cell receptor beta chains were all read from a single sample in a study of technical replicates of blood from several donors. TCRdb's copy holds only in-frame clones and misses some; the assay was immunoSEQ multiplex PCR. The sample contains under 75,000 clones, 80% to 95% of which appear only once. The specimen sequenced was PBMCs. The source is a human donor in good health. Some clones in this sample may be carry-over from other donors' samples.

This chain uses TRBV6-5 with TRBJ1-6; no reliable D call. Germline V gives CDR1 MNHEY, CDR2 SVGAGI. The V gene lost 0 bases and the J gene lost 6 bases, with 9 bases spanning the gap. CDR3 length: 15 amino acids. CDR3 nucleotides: TGTGCCAGCAGTTACTCACGGCGGGGTAATTCACCCCTCCACTTT. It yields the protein CASSYSRRGNSPLHF.

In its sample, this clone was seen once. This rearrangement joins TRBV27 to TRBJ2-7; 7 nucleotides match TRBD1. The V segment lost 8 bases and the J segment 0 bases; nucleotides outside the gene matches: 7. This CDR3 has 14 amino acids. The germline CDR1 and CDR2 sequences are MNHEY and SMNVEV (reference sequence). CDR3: CASWSGTASYEQYF. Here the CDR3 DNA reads TGTGCCAGCTGGTCCGGGACAGCCTCCTACGAGCAGTACTTC.

CDR3 amino acids: CASSPRQGGNNEQFF. DNA of the CDR3: TGTGCCAGCAGCCCGCGACAGGGTGGGAACAATGAGCAGTTCTTC. The chain has TRBV5-4 and TRBJ2-1, with 7 nucleotides matching TRBD1. CDR1 and CDR2 from the germline V gene are SGHNT and YYREEE (reference sequence). CDR3 length: 15 residues. The trim removed 4 bases at V and 5 bases at J, leaving 9 bases unmatched.

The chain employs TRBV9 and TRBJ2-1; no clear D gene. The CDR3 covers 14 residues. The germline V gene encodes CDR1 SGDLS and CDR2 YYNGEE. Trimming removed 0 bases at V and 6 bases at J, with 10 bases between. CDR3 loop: CASSVGSLPNEQFF. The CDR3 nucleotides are TGTGCCAGCAGCGTAGGTAGCCTACCCAATGAGCAGTTCTTC.

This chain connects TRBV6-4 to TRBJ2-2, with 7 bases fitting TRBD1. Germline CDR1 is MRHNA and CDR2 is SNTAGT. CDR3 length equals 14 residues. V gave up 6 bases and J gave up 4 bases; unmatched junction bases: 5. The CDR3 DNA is TGTGCCAGCAGCCCCAGGGGGAGCACCGGGGAGCTGTTTTTT. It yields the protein CASSPRGSTGELFF.